This entry concerns a single T cell receptor beta chain. This clonotype was counted ten times or more. It lacks a known antigen. The record has no base qualities; no much larger clone is one base away. The TCR beta CDR3 region was amplified from genomic DNA by two rounds of multiplex PCR. The first PCR round used primers specific to each TRBV and TRBJ gene, with sequences filed in Chinese patent CN105087789A. Universal primers were used in the second PCR round. The Roche High Pure PCR Template Preparation Kit was used to extract genomic DNA from frozen PBMCs. Libraries were sequenced paired-end with 151 bp reads on an Illumina HiSeq 3000. The original methods were these. CutAdapt was used to discard raw reads that did not contain the multiplex PCR primer sequences. High-quality paired reads were merged into contigs with PEAR. MiXCR assigned TRB V, D and J gene segments to each contig by aligning to reference sequences. To remove sequencing errors, CDR3 sequences were clustered according to base quality and sequence similarity. Shannon entropy normalized by the natural log of productive TCR sequence number was used as the measure of diversity. One minus Shannon entropy divided by the natural log of the number of unique clonotypes was used as the definition of clonality. The Youden index of ROC curves was used to select progression-free survival cut-offs for repertoire metrics, and analyses were performed in R 3.5.3. TCRdb trimmed the raw reads at Q25, called clones with MiXCR and kept productive beta chains. Rows are unified per CDR3 protein, each entry keeping the most common DNA and genes. The V and J calls reflect TCRdb's pipeline rather than the authors' work. This sample is represented by around 20,000 distinct CDR3 sequences; 44% of them were singletons. The ten largest clonotypes hold 39% of the sample.

The entry originates in a study of prognosis after radiotherapy for stage I lung cancer (dated by TCRdb to the early 2020s). In terms of the full investigation: Roughly 20 stage I NSCLC patients were enrolled in Nanjing, China, between early 2018 and January 2019. About five patients had oligometastatic NSCLC after surgical resection of the primary tumor, and roughly 14 had newly diagnosed primary stage I lung tumors. Every patient was deemed medically inoperable, approximately eleven because of comorbidities and more than 5 because they refused surgery. The cohort comprised under 15 men and six or seven women with a median age of almost 75 years, ranging from about 50 to 84 years. Eleven to twelve patients had adenocarcinoma and about seven had squamous cell carcinoma as the tumor histology. Using image-guided IMRT or VMAT, SBRT was delivered in 3 to 5 fractions at a biologically effective dose of at least 100 Gy. No patient received concurrent therapy alongside SBRT. After SBRT, distant metastases developed in about 20% of the 19 patients at a median of around 7 months, while the remaining 15 patients had no significant progression. This study profiled peripheral blood TCR beta repertoires from stage I NSCLC patients before and after stereotactic body radiotherapy and linked the repertoires to distant failure. A total of roughly 40 blood samples from 19 patients were sequenced, with one sample obtained before and one obtained after SBRT for each patient.

A history of other malignancies or of prior chemotherapy or radiotherapy was absent in all patients, and node-negative disease was shown on CT and PET/CT in all patients. At each of two time points, roughly 6.3 milliliters of peripheral venous blood were collected in EDTA tubes. PBMCs were isolated by Ficoll-Paque Plus density-gradient centrifugation. Immediately after collection, samples were stored at -80 degrees C until analysis. What the authors observed across the whole study: None of the reported P values were adjusted for multiple comparisons. Post-SBRT Shannon entropy and its change from baseline were lower in patients who developed distant metastases; baseline Shannon entropy was not associated with metastases. No determination of tumor specificity was made for expanded TCR clones. After SBRT, the count of unique TCR clones dropped from a median of approximately 11,000 beforehand to more than 6,000 afterward (Wilcoxon paired P=0.011). The study was limited by the small cohort and short follow-up, and independent validation of the study findings is required. TRBV and TRBJ usage frequencies reportedly varied with metastasis status, involving two V genes at baseline and ten or so V and two J genes after SBRT.

The CDR3 has 13 amino acids, counting the end cysteine and phenylalanine. The sequence is cut down to CDR3 DNA, 39 bases in frame from base 1. Looking up the germline V gene yields CDR1 MNHNS and CDR2 SASEGT. Compared with germline, V lacks 10 bases and J lacks 6 bases; bases without a gene match: 12. Recombination linked TRBV6-1 to TRBJ2-7, and 7 junction bases match TRBD1. The receptor comes from a donor of 50 years or more with non-small cell lung cancer. The input for sequencing was PBMCs, taken before or after stereotactic body radiation therapy (not recorded which). The DNA sequence reads TGTGCCACCCGAGACAGGGCCGGCGGCGAGCAGTACTTC. This codes for CATRDRAGGEQYF.